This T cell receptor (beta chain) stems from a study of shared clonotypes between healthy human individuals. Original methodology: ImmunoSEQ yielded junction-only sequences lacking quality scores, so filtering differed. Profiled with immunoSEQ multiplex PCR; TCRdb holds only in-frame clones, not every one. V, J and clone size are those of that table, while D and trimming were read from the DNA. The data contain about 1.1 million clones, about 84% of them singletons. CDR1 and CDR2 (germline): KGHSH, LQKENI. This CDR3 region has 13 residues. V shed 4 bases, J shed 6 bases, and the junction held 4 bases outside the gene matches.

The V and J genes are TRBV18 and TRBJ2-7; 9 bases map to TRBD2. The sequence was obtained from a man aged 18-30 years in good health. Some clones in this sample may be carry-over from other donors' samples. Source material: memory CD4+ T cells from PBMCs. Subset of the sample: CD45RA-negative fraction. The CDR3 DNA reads TGTGCCAGCTCACGCCAGCGGGAGGCCGAGCAGTACTTC. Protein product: CASSRQREAEQYF.